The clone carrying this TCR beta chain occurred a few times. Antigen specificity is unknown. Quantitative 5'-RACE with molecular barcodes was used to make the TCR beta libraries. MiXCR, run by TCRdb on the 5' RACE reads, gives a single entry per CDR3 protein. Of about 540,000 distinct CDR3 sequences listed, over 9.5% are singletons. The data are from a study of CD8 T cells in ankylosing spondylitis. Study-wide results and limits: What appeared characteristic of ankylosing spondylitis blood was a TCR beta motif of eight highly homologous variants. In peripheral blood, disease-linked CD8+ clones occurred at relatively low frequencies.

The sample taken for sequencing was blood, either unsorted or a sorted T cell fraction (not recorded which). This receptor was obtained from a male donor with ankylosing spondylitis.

The CDR3, as DNA: TGCGCCAGCAGCTCTGGACAGACCCAAGAGACCCAGTACTTC. Amino acid sequence: CASSSGQTQETQYF. The rearrangement links TRBV5-1 to TRBJ2-5, with a tentative D call TRBD1 (6 bases). Trimming took off 3 bases at V and 1 base at J, with 10 bases between the two ends. Germline CDR1 SGHRS, CDR2 YFSETQ. The CDR3 is 14 residues long. Complete variable domain (other parts from reference TRBV5-1 and TRBJ2-5): KAGVTQTPRYLIKTRGQQVTLSCSPISGHRSVSWYQQTPGQGLQFLFEYFSETQRNKGNFPGRFSGRQFSNSRSEMNVSTLELGDSALYLCASSSGQTQETQYFGPGTRLLVL.